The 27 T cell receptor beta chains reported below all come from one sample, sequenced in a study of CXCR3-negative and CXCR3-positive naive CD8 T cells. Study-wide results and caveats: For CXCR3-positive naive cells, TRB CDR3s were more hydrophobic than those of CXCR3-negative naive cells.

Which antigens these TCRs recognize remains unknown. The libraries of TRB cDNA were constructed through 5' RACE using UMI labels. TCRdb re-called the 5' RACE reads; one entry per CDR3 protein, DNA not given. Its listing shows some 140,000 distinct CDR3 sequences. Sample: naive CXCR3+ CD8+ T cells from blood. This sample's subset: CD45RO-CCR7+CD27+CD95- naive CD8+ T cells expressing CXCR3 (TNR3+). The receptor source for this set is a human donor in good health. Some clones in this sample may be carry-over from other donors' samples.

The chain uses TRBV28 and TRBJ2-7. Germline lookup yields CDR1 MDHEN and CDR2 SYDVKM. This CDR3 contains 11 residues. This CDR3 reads CASSFPGEQYF.

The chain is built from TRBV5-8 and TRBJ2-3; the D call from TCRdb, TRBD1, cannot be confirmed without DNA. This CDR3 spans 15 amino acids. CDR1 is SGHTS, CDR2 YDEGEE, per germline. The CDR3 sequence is CASSLAGQGADTQYF.

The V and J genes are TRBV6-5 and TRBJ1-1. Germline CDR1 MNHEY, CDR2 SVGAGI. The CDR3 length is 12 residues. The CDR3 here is CASSPTGEEAFF.

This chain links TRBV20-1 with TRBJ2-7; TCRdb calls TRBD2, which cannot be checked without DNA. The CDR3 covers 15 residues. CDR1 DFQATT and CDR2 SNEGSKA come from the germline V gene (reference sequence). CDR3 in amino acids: CSAREGTSASYEQYF.

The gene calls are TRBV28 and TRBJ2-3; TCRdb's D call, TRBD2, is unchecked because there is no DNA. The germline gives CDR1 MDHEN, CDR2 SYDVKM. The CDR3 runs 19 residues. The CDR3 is CASTPNLAGGPEGTDTQYF.

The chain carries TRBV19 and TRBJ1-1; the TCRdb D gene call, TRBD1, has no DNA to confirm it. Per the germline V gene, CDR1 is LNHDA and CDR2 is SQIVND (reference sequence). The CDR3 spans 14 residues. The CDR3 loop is CASSMGVRNTEAFF.

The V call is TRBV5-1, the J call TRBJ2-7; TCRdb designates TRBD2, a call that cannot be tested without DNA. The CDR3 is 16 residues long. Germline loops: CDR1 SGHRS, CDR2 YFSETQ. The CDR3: CASSPLGTSGTYEQYF.

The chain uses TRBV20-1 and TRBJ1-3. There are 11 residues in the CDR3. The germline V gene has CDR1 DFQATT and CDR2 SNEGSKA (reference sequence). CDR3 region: CSASPGNTIYF.

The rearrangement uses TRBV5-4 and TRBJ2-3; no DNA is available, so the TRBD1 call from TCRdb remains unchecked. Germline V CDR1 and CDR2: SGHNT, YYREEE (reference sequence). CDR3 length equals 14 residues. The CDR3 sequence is CASSPNRDTDTQYF.

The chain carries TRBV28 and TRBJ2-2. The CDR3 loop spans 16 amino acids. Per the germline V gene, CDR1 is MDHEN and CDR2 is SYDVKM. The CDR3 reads CASSLEVVVGTGELFF.

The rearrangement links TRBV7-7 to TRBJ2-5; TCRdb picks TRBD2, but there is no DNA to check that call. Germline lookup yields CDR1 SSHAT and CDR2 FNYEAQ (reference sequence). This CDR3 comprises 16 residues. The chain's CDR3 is CASSSRLAGDLETQYF.

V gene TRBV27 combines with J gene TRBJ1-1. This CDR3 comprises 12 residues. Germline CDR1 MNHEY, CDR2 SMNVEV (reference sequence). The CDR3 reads CASSLIGSEAFF.

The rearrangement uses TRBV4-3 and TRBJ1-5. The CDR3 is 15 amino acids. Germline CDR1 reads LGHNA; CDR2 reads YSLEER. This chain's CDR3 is CASSQDRGEGQPQHF.

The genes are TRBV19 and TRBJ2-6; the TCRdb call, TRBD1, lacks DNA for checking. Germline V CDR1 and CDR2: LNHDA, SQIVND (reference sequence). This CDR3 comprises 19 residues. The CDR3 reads CASTSGSGTGYSGANVLTF.

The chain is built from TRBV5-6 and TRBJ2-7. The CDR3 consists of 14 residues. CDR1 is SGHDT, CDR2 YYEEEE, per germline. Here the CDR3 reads CASSFRQNSYEQYF. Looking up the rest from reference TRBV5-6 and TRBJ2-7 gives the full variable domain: DAGVTQSPTHLIKTRGQQVTLRCSPKSGHDTVSWYQQALGQGPQFIFQYYEEEERQRGNFPDRFSGHQFPNYSSELNVNALLLGDSALYLCASSFRQNSYEQYFGPGTRLTVT.

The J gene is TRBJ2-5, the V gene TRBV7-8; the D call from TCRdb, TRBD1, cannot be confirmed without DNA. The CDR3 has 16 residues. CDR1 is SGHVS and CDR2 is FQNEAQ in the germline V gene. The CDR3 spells CASSLAHRGLKETQYF.

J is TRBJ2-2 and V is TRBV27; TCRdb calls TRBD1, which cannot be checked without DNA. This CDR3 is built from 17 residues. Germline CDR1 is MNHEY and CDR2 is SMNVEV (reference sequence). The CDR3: CASSRLTGHTNTGELFF.

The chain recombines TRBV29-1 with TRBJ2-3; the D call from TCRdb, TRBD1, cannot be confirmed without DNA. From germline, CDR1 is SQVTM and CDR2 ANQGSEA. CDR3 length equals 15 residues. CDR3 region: CSVEDLGQGTDTQYF.

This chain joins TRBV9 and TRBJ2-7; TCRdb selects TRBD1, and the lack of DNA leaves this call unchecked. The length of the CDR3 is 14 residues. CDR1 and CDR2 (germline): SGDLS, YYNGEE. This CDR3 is CASSVDPGAEEQYF.

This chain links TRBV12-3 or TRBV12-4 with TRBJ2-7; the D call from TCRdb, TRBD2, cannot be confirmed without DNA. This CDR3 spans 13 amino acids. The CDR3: CASSSGGRLEQYF.

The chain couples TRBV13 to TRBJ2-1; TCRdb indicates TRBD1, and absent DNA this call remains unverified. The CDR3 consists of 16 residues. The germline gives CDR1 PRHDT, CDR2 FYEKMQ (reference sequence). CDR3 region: CASSPQGGAVYNEQFF.

The CDR3 here is CASSLRVSGELFF. The chain employs TRBV23-1 and TRBJ2-2. TRBV23-1 is an ORF, and what it does is uncertain. This CDR3 spans 13 amino acids.

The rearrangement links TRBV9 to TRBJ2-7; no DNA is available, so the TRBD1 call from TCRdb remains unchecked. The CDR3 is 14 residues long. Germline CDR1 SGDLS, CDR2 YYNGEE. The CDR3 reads CASSVAPQGYEQYF.

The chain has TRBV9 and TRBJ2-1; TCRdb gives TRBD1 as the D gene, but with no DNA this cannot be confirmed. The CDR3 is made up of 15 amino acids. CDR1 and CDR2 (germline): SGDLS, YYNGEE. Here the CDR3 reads CASSPPRAGNNEQFF. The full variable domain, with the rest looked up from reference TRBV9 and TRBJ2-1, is DSGVTQTPKHLITATGQRVTLRCSPRSGDLSVYWYQQSLDQGLQFLIQYYNGEERAKGNILERFSAQQFPDLHSELNLSSLELGDSALYFCASSPPRAGNNEQFFGPGTRLTVL.

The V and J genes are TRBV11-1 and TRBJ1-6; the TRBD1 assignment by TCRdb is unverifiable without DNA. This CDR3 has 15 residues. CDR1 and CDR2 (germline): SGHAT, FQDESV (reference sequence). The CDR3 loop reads CASSLAGQVNSPLHF.

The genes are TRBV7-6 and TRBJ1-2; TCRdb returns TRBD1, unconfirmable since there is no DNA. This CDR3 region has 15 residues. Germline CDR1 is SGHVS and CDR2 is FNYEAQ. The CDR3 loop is CASSLVGPGSGGYTF.

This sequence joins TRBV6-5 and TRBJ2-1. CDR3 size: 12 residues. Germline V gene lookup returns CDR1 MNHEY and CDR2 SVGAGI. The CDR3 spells CASSYGDNEQFF.